One and the same sample provided the 27 T cell receptor beta chains below, sequenced in a study of CD8 T cells in ankylosing spondylitis. One entry per CDR3 protein, called by TCRdb with MiXCR from the 5' RACE reads. The sample includes some 300,000 distinct CDR3 sequences, 20% of them seen just once. The sequencing input was blood, either unsorted or a sorted T cell fraction (not recorded which). These receptor sequences come from a female donor with ankylosing spondylitis or in good health (not recorded which).

This chain joins TRBV5-6 and TRBJ1-1, with a weak D call TRBD1 (5 bases). This CDR3 region has 14 residues. The V end was cut by 2 bases, the J end by 1 base, with 9 bases between. Per germline, CDR1 SGHDT and CDR2 YYEEEE. CDR3 region: CASSFPGENTEAFF. CDR3 sequence (DNA): TGTGCCAGCAGCTTTCCGGGGGAGAACACTGAAGCTTTCTTT.

The chain couples TRBV20-1 to TRBJ1-1, with unresolved D. Trimming cost V 8 bases and J 6 bases, with 19 bases left between them. CDR3 length equals 13 residues. Germline V gene sequence: CDR1 DFQATT, CDR2 SNEGSKA (reference sequence). In DNA form, the CDR3 reads TGCAGTCCAATTGCGCCGTCGCGTCCTGAAGCTTTCTTT. Protein: CSPIAPSRPEAFF.

J is TRBJ2-6 and V is TRBV27; possibly TRBD2 for D (6 bases). The CDR3 is made up of 16 amino acids. CDR1 is MNHEY and CDR2 is SMNVEV in the germline V gene (reference sequence). With 6 bases removed from V and 1 base from J, the gap between germline ends came to 13 bases. The CDR3 DNA sequence: TGTGCCAGCAGGAAGGGAGGTCGATCTGGGGCCAACGTCCTGACTTTC. Protein product: CASRKGGRSGANVLTF.

This clonotype was picked up many times. The rearrangement links TRBV10-3 to TRBJ1-6; no clear D. Germline V gene sequence: CDR1 ENHRY, CDR2 SYGVKD. The ends were cut back, 6 bases at V and 9 bases at J, with 9 bases in the middle. The CDR3 length is 12 residues. The DNA of the CDR3 is TGTGCCATCAGCGAAGCCAGTTCACCCCTCCACTTT. The encoded protein is CAISEASSPLHF.

This clonotype has ten or more counts. The J gene is TRBJ2-6, the V gene TRBV12-3 or TRBV12-4; D gene ambiguous. The CDR3 is 15 amino acids. Trimming shortened V by 5 bases and J by 1 base, and 9 bases separated the two germline ends. The CDR3 nucleotides are TGTGCCAGCAGTCCCCTCCTATCTGGGGCCAACGTCCTGACTTTC. It translates to CASSPLLSGANVLTF.

This clonotype has a count of ten or more. The chain has TRBV25-1 and TRBJ2-7; D is ambiguous. The CDR3 contains 15 residues. V was cut by 5 bases and J by 3 bases, with 17 bases left in between. CDR1 and CDR2 from the germline V gene are MGHDK and SYGVNS. The CDR3, as DNA: TGTGCCAGCAGTCCCGACATCCGCCCCTACTACGAGCAGTACTTC. This codes for CASSPDIRPYYEQYF.

The J gene is TRBJ2-7, the V gene TRBV10-2; 11 nucleotides agree with TRBD2. V lost 5 bases and J lost 7; bases outside the gene matches: 13. The CDR3 runs to 16 residues. Germline V gene data show CDR1 as WSHSY and CDR2 as SAAADI. The CDR3 here is CASSLGTSGRRGEQYF. CDR3 DNA sequence: TGCGCCAGCAGTTTGGGGACTAGCGGCCGGCGGGGAGAGCAGTACTTC.

Here the CDR3 DNA reads TGCGCCAGCAGCCAAGATGGGGCCATAGATCAGCCCCAGCATTTT. Its protein is CASSQDGAIDQPQHF. This chain connects TRBV4-3 to TRBJ1-5; perhaps TRBD1 as D (5 bases). V lost 0 bases and J 5 bases, leaving 11 bases between the germline ends. Looked up from germline, CDR1 is LGHNA and CDR2 is YSLEER. The CDR3 runs to 15 residues.

V gene TRBV4-3 combines with J gene TRBJ2-7; perhaps TRBD1 as D (6 bases). CDR3 length: 14 amino acids. V was pared by 3 bases and J by 2 bases, with 11 bases between. The germline V gene has CDR1 LGHNA and CDR2 YSLEER. The CDR3 nucleotides read TGCGCCAGCAGCCACCGGACAGCCACCTACGAGCAGTACTTC. This codes for CASSHRTATYEQYF.

This chain joins TRBV24-1 and TRBJ2-1; 10 bases map to TRBD2. This CDR3 has 17 amino acids. V lost 3 bases to trimming and J lost 5 bases; unmatched junction nucleotides: 9. The germline V gene encodes CDR1 KGHDR and CDR2 SFDVKD. The CDR3 loop is CATSDPTAGGLHNEQFF. Written as DNA, the CDR3 is TGTGCCACCAGTGATCCAACAGCGGGAGGGCTCCACAATGAGCAGTTCTTC.

There are many counts of this clonotype. The chain recombines TRBV7-2 with TRBJ2-7; 9 nucleotides line up with TRBD1. Germline V lookup: CDR1 SGHTA, CDR2 FQGNSA. With 1 base clipped from V and 5 bases from J, the junction kept 6 bases outside the gene matches. The CDR3 covers 15 residues. This CDR3 reads CASSLEGDRADEQYF. CDR3 nucleotides: TGTGCCAGCAGCTTAGAAGGGGACAGGGCTGACGAGCAGTACTTC. Complete variable domain (other parts from reference TRBV7-2 and TRBJ2-7): GAGVSQSPSNKVTEKGKDVELRCDPISGHTALYWYRQSLGQGLEFLIYFQGNSAPDKSGLPSDRFSAERTGGSVSTLTIQRTQQEDSAVYLCASSLEGDRADEQYFGPGTRLTVT.

The chain couples TRBV12-3 or TRBV12-4 to TRBJ2-1; 9 bases fit TRBD2. Unmatched junction bases numbered 7, after V lost 6 bases and J lost 4 bases. The CDR3 has 15 amino acids. DNA for the CDR3: TGTGCCAGCAGATCAAGACTAGCGGTATACAATGAGCAGTTCTTC. Residues: CASRSRLAVYNEQFF.

The chain carries TRBV15 and TRBJ2-1; TRBD2 aligns across 10 bases. V dropped 1 base and J dropped 7; count of bases not matched to a gene: 4. Per germline, CDR1 LNHNV and CDR2 YYDKDF (reference sequence). This CDR3 spans 15 amino acids. This chain's CDR3 is CATSRVLAGTNEQFF. The CDR3 nucleotides are TGTGCCACCAGCAGAGTACTAGCGGGGACGAATGAGCAGTTCTTC.

The chain carries TRBV29-1 and TRBJ2-5; no reliable D call. The CDR3 has 12 amino acids. V dropped 8 bases and J dropped 5 bases, with 15 bases sitting between them. CDR1 and CDR2 from the germline V gene are SQVTM and ANQGSEA. DNA for the CDR3: TGCAGCACCCCGAAGGGTTCGGAGACCCAGTACTTC. Amino acid sequence: CSTPKGSETQYF.

The DNA for the CDR3 is TGCAGTGCTAGAGACGCCCGGGACAAGGGTGAAGCTTTCTTT. Its protein product is CSARDARDKGEAFF. The genes are TRBV20-1 and TRBJ1-1; tentatively, D is TRBD1 (6 bases). The CDR3 is 14 residues long. Trimming pared 0 bases from V and 7 bases from J, leaving 15 bases between. Germline CDR1 is DFQATT and CDR2 is SNEGSKA (reference sequence).

This clonotype has a handful of counts. The rearrangement uses TRBV6-1 and TRBJ1-1, with D unclear. Germline CDR1 reads MNHNS; CDR2 reads SASEGT. V dropped 5 bases and J dropped 0 bases, with 7 bases sitting between them. The CDR3 has 13 residues. CDR3: CASSRMMNTEAFF. The CDR3 DNA sequence: TGTGCCAGCAGTCGTATGATGAACACTGAAGCTTTCTTT.

About this clonotype itself: This sequence may be a read error, since a much larger clone differs from it by one base. The V call is TRBV7-8, the J call TRBJ2-7, with D perhaps TRBD1 or TRBD2 (5 bases each). Per the germline V gene, CDR1 is SGHVS and CDR2 is FQNEAQ. The CDR3 extends over 13 amino acids. Trimming pared 4 bases from V and 0 bases from J, leaving 7 bases between. In nucleotides, the CDR3 is TGTGCCAGCAGCTGGGACCGCTCCTACGAGCAGTACTTC. Translated: CASSWDRSYEQYF.

The CDR3 reads CASSLGGASRGTEAFF. The CDR3 region has the DNA TGCGCCAGCAGCTTGGGGGGCGCCTCGAGGGGGACTGAAGCTTTCTTT. This chain links TRBV5-1 with TRBJ1-1; tentative D call: TRBD1 (6 bases). V gave up 0 bases and J gave up 5 bases, with 17 bases separating them. The CDR3 consists of 16 residues. Germline assignment: CDR1 SGHRS and CDR2 YFSETQ.

The chain combines TRBV7-8 with TRBJ2-1; maybe TRBD2 (6 bases). The CDR3 has 15 amino acids. The germline CDR1 and CDR2 sequences are SGHVS and FQNEAQ. Trimming took off 4 bases at V and 4 bases at J, with 14 bases between the two ends. The CDR3 bases are TGTGCCAGCAGCTCCGGGACTGTCCTTTACAATGAGCAGTTCTTC. Translating it yields CASSSGTVLYNEQFF. The complete variable domain, with remaining parts taken from reference TRBV7-8 and TRBJ2-1, reads GAGVSQSPRYKVAKRGQDVALRCDPISGHVSLFWYQQALGQGPEFLTYFQNEAQLDKSGLPSDRFFAERPEGSVSTLKIQRTQQEDSAVYLCASSSGTVLYNEQFFGPGTRLTVL.

V gene TRBV4-2 combines with J gene TRBJ2-7; tentatively, D is TRBD2 (5 bases). V lost 6 bases, J lost 5 bases, and 26 bases lay in between. Looked up from germline, CDR1 is LGHNA and CDR2 is YNFKEQ. CDR3 length: 17 residues. The CDR3: CASSPIGRRGLGDEQYF. The CDR3 nucleotides read TGTGCCAGCAGTCCCATCGGACGCAGAGGGTTAGGCGACGAGCAGTACTTC.

This clonotype was detected only a few times. The J gene is TRBJ1-6, the V gene TRBV4-1; D is undetermined. Germline-derived CDR1 and CDR2 are MGHRA and YSYEKL. CDR3 length: 16 residues. V lost 0 bases to trimming and J lost 6 bases, with 12 bases between them. CDR3 amino acids: CASSQETRTPNSPLHF. The CDR3, as DNA: TGCGCCAGCAGCCAAGAGACCCGAACCCCTAATTCACCCCTCCACTTT.

This clonotype was detected only a few times. In DNA, the CDR3 is TGTGCCAGCAGTTTTACAGGGGAAGACTATGGCTACACCTTC. Protein: CASSFTGEDYGYTF. The chain has TRBV12-3 or TRBV12-4 and TRBJ1-2; the match to TRBD1 covers 7 bases. The CDR3 spans 14 residues. The ends lost 3 bases at V and 3 bases at J; junction bases unmatched: 4.

A few counts support this clonotype. J is TRBJ2-1 and V is TRBV7-2; D not resolved. In germline, CDR1 is SGHTA, CDR2 FQGNSA. This CDR3 comprises 17 residues. V lost 5 bases and J lost 1, with 18 bases in between. CDR3 sequence reads: CASSTFTWGRSYNEQFF. CDR3 DNA sequence: TGTGCCAGCAGCACATTTACCTGGGGAAGGTCCTACAATGAGCAGTTCTTC.

This clonotype was counted a few times. The V gene is TRBV24-1, the J gene TRBJ2-4; TRBD2 agrees at 8 bases. This CDR3 is 12 amino acids long. Germline V gene sequence: CDR1 KGHDR, CDR2 SFDVKD. V gave up 6 bases and J gave up 8 bases; unmatched junction bases: 2. CDR3 in amino acids: CATSSGGDIQYF. CDR3 nucleotide sequence: TGTGCCACCAGTAGCGGGGGAGACATTCAGTACTTC.

This clonotype showed up just a few times. Here the CDR3 DNA reads TGTGCCAGCAGCTTAACACCCGGGGACACTGAAGCTTTCTTT. It yields the protein CASSLTPGDTEAFF. The chain joins TRBV7-3 to TRBJ1-1, with D hard to call. The V and J ends lost 0 bases and 3 bases respectively, with 8 bases between them. This CDR3 region has 14 residues. Germline loops: CDR1 SGHTA, CDR2 FQGTGA.

This rearrangement joins TRBV4-3 to TRBJ2-3, with D possibly TRBD2 on 6 matching bases. The V and J ends lost 1 base and 6 bases respectively, with 20 bases between them. Germline V CDR1 and CDR2: LGHNA, YSLEER. The CDR3 contains 17 residues. The CDR3 DNA is TGCGCCAGCAGCCAAGTAGTACAGTCCGGGGGTTGGGATACGCAGTATTTT. It specifies CASSQVVQSGGWDTQYF.

This clonotype has at least ten counts. V usage is TRBV20-1 and J usage is TRBJ1-5, with 7 bases that match TRBD1. J gave up 2 bases and V 6 bases, and 1 base lay outside the gene matches. This CDR3 is 12 amino acids long. The germline CDR1 and CDR2 sequences are DFQATT and SNEGSKA (reference sequence). The CDR3, as DNA: TGCAGTGCCCAGGGGGGCAATCAGCCCCAGCATTTT. Its translation is CSAQGGNQPQHF.